The T cell receptor beta chain under discussion was sequenced for a study of blood T cell repertoires in COVID-19. Study-level information: PBMCs, B-cell-depleted T cells, or T cells were the source of the cDNA or gDNA that made up the material.

Deletions cut 5 bases from V and 1 base from J, with 17 bases between. CDR1 and CDR2 (germline): PRHDT, FYEKMQ (reference sequence). The CDR3 runs to 16 residues. Original processing methods: Reference gene primer amplification gave nucleated cell count estimates. Generated by immunoSEQ multiplex PCR, the TCRdb table keeps only in-frame clones and is missing some. That table supplies the V and J calls and clone size; D and trimming were determined from the DNA. The repertoire consists of 180,000 or so clones, with approximately 87% occurring once and the leading ten covering approximately 9.9%. The Seattle patients joined while their infection was active and were tracked longitudinally afterward.

The origin of this receptor is a woman aged 55-70 years with COVID-19, enrolled during active disease. This chain connects TRBV13 to TRBJ1-1; D may be TRBD1 (5 bases). The sequenced sample consisted of peripheral blood. This CDR3 is CASSPPSFGGNTEAFF. The CDR3 region has the DNA TGTGCCAGCAGCCCCCCATCCTTCGGGGGGAACACTGAAGCTTTCTTT.